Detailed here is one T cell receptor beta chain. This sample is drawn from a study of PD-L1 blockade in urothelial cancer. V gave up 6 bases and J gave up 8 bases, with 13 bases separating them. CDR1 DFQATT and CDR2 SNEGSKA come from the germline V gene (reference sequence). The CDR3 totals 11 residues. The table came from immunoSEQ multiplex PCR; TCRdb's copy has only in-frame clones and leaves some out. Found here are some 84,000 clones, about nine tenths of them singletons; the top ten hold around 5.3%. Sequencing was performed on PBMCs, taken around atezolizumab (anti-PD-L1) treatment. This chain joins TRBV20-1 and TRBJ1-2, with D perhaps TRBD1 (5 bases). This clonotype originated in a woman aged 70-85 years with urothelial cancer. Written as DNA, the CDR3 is TGCAGTGCCCGCAGGGTTAAGGGCTACACCTTC. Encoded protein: CSARRVKGYTF.